What follows are 29 T cell receptor beta chains derived from one specimen sequenced in a study of vaccination effects on CD4 cells after COVID-19 (dated by TCRdb to between 2022 and 2023). These receptors are not linked to any known antigen. The ViraFEST assay stimulated PBMC with viral peptide pools and then used TCR sequencing to identify antigen-specific CD4+ T cell clonotypes by expansion. After around eleven days of culture, CD4+ T cells were isolated with the EasySep CD4+ T cell isolation kit. The library was generated by the immunoSEQ multiplex PCR assay. Sourced from immuneACCESS, this table was stored by TCRdb with only in-frame sequences that have V and J called. A share of the clones is absent; for the studies checked, an unresolved V gene accounts for under half, and the remainder has no known explanation. The sample table contains more than 50,000 clones; only one count was recorded for about four fifths of them. The ten biggest clones cover more than 2% of the sample.

The source material was CD4+ T cells from PBMCs cultured with HCoV-229E spike peptides, sampled before COVID-19 vaccination. Reading the label with the study, this specimen's cell subset or site is: HCoV-229E spike overlapping peptide pool stimulation. The receptors were sampled from a human donor who received a COVID-19 vaccine.

This clone came up once. The genes are TRBV18 and TRBJ2-3; D is unresolved. The germline V and J ends were trimmed by 0 bases and 4 bases, with 8 bases remaining between them. This CDR3 is 14 amino acids long. Germline V CDR1 and CDR2: KGHSH, LQKENI. CDR3 in DNA: TGTGCCAGCTCACCACCGAGTGAACCAGATACGCAGTATTTT. This translates into CASSPPSEPDTQYF.

This rearrangement joins TRBV24-1 to TRBJ2-2; TRBD1 aligns across 9 bases. In germline, CDR1 is KGHDR, CDR2 SFDVKD. The length of the CDR3 is 15 residues. The junction had 4 bases not matched to a gene; V was cut back by 4 bases and J by 5 bases. DNA of the CDR3: TGTGCCACCAGTGACCCCGGGACAGGGACCGGGGAGCTGTTTTTT. Translated, it gives CATSDPGTGTGELFF.

This rearrangement joins TRBV7-3 to TRBJ2-7; D is tentatively TRBD1 or TRBD2 (5 bases each). V shed 5 bases and J shed 3 bases, with 11 bases lying between them. Germline CDR1 SGHTA, CDR2 FQGTGA. CDR3 length: 13 amino acids. DNA for the CDR3: TGTGCCAGCAGCAGGGACCGAAACTACGAGCAGTACGTC. Its translation: CASSRDRNYEQYV.

Only one count was recorded for this clone. The V and J genes are TRBV15 and TRBJ1-5; 8 bases fit TRBD1. The J segment lost 6 bases and the V segment lost 5 bases, leaving 9 bases of the junction unmatched. From germline, CDR1 is LNHNV and CDR2 YYDKDF (reference sequence). This CDR3 is built from 15 residues. The CDR3 coding sequence is TGTGCCACCAGCGGAGTAATCGGACAGGGTCAGCCCCAGCATTTT. Translation: CATSGVIGQGQPQHF.

Only a few counts were recorded for this clone. The rearrangement uses TRBV6-6 and TRBJ1-4; TRBD1 matches 9 bases. Germline V CDR1 and CDR2: MNHNY, SVGAGI (reference sequence). The trim removed 10 bases at V and 3 bases at J, leaving 9 bases unmatched. The CDR3 has 15 amino acids. CDR3 DNA: TGTGCCACCCGGGACAGGGCAACCCCTAATGAAAAACTGTTTTTT. Amino acid sequence: CATRDRATPNEKLFF.

The J gene is TRBJ1-2, the V gene TRBV3-1 (or the pseudogene TRBV3-2); D might be TRBD1 (6 bases). The germline V and J ends were trimmed by 4 bases and 4 bases, with 19 bases remaining between them. The germline CDR1 and CDR2 sequences are LGHDT and YNNKEL (reference sequence). The length of the CDR3 is 16 residues. The CDR3 coding sequence is TGTGCCAGCAGCCCAATCGGAATGGTAGGGGGCTATGGCTACACCTTC. This codes for CASSPIGMVGGYGYTF.

The chain couples TRBV5-1 to TRBJ2-7; 7 bases map to TRBD2. The J segment lost 1 base and the V segment lost 3 bases, leaving 7 bases of the junction unmatched. The CDR3 consists of 15 residues. Germline loops: CDR1 SGHRS, CDR2 YFSETQ. The CDR3 bases are TGCGCCAGCAGCTGGGGGGGGACGGAGTCCTACGAGCAGTACGTC. Encoded protein: CASSWGGTESYEQYV.

The rearrangement joins TRBV6-4 to TRBJ2-1; 13 nucleotides line up with TRBD2. Germline assignment: CDR1 MRHNA and CDR2 SNTAGT. This CDR3 is 17 amino acids long. The V gene end was trimmed by 3 bases and the J gene end by 8 bases; junction bases not matched to a gene: 10. As DNA, the CDR3 is TGTGCCAGCAGTGAAGGTACTAGCGGGGGGGCCATCGATGAGCAGTTCTTC. Translation: CASSEGTSGGAIDEQFF.

The chain has TRBV6-5 and TRBJ2-7; TRBD2 matches 8 bases. Germline CDR1 MNHEY, CDR2 SVGAGI. After removal of 5 bases from V and 0 bases from J, the junction contained 3 bases not matched to a gene. The CDR3 runs 14 residues. The CDR3 DNA reads as TGTGCCAGCAGTAGCGGGGGAACCTCCTACGAGCAGTACGTC. Translating it yields CASSSGGTSYEQYV.

This rearrangement joins TRBV11-3 to TRBJ2-2; TRBD2 agrees at 13 bases. The trim removed 5 bases at V and 4 bases at J, leaving 7 bases unmatched. Germline lookup yields CDR1 SGHNT and CDR2 YENEEA. CDR3 length: 17 amino acids. CDR3 protein: CASSPGTSGDPTGELFF. Written as DNA, the CDR3 is TGTGCCAGCAGCCCCGGGACTAGCGGGGACCCCACCGGGGAGCTGTTTTTT.

V is TRBV19 and J is TRBJ2-6; D is unclear. Germline CDR1 reads LNHDA; CDR2 reads SQIVND (reference sequence). The CDR3 extends over 15 amino acids. The V gene lost 5 bases and the J gene lost 1 base, with 9 bases spanning the gap. The CDR3 sequence is CASSGTYSGANVLTF. For the CDR3, the DNA is TGTGCCAGTAGTGGTACATATTCTGGGGCCAACGTCCTGACTTTC.

The chain couples TRBV6-6 to TRBJ1-3; D might be TRBD1 (5 bases). Trimming took 6 bases from V and 4 from J, leaving 10 bases between them. This CDR3 contains 13 residues. Germline assignment: CDR1 MNHNY and CDR2 SVGAGI (reference sequence). The CDR3 DNA reads as TGTGCCAGCAGGGGGCTGCAAGGAAACACCATATATTTT. Residues: CASRGLQGNTIYF.

The rearrangement joins TRBV10-3 to TRBJ1-2, with unresolved D. Germline lookup yields CDR1 ENHRY and CDR2 SYGVKD. The CDR3 is 13 amino acids. The germline V and J ends were trimmed by 6 bases and 0 bases, with 8 bases remaining between them. The CDR3 DNA reads as TGTGCCATCAGATCAATATCTAACTATGGCTACACCTTC. It is translated as CAIRSISNYGYTF.

The chain links TRBV9 to TRBJ2-5; D may be TRBD1 or TRBD2 (5 bases each). Trimming cost V 2 bases and J 5 bases, with 10 bases left between them. This CDR3 spans 13 amino acids. Germline CDR1 and CDR2: SGDLS and YYNGEE. The CDR3 coding sequence is TGTGCCAGCAGCGTGAGAGGGGAGGAGACCCAGTACTTC. Its translation: CASSVRGEETQYF.

The gene calls are TRBV7-6 and TRBJ2-1; TRBD2 agrees at 12 bases. The junction had 3 bases not matched to a gene; V was cut back by 5 bases and J by 4 bases. Germline V lookup: CDR1 SGHVS, CDR2 FNYEAQ. The CDR3 consists of 15 residues. For the CDR3, the DNA is TGTGCCAGCAGCAGGACTAGCGGGGATTACAATGAGCAGTTCTTC. Encoded protein: CASSRTSGDYNEQFF.

The CDR3 DNA follows: TGTGCCAGCAGGTGGACAGGCGATTACAACGAGCAGTACGTC. This gives the protein CASRWTGDYNEQYV. This chain connects TRBV6-5 to TRBJ2-7; 7 bases agree with TRBD1. CDR1 and CDR2 from the germline V gene are MNHEY and SVGAGI. There are 14 residues in the CDR3. The trim removed 6 bases at V and 5 bases at J, leaving 10 bases unmatched.

The chain is built from TRBV21-1 and TRBJ2-7; TRBD1, the table's D call, was not compared with the DNA. TRBV21-1 is a known pseudogene. The CDR3 is 15 amino acids. CDR3 residues: CASSRGQGPLYEQYV. For the CDR3, the DNA is TGTGCCAGCAGCAGAGGACAGGGGCCCCTCTACGAGCAGTACGTC.

The chain is built from TRBV6-2 or TRBV6-3 and TRBJ1-5; 11 bases agree with TRBD1. This CDR3 has 16 residues. CDR1 MNHEY and CDR2 SVGEGT come from the germline V gene. Trimming at V came to 4 bases and at J to 7 bases, leaving 9 bases not matched to a gene. In DNA, the CDR3 is TGTGCCAGCAGTTTCGGGACAGGGGGGGAGCGGCAGCCCCAGCATTTT. This codes for CASSFGTGGERQPQHF.

This clone turned up a few times. The V gene is TRBV7-2, the J gene TRBJ1-5, with D hard to call. CDR3 length equals 13 residues. Trimming cost V 5 bases and J 4 bases, with 9 bases left between them. The germline V gene encodes CDR1 SGHTA and CDR2 FQGNSA. The CDR3 region is CASSAARNQPQHF. In DNA, the CDR3 is TGTGCCAGCAGCGCCGCAAGAAATCAGCCCCAGCATTTT.

The genes are TRBV12-5 and TRBJ1-4; D is ambiguous. Per germline, CDR1 LGHNT and CDR2 FRNRAP. V lost 5 bases and J 5 bases, leaving 15 bases between the germline ends. The CDR3 loop spans 15 amino acids. The CDR3 region has the DNA TGTGCTAGTGGTCTGTGGACGGCACTAAATGAAAAACTGTTTTTT. Amino acid sequence: CASGLWTALNEKLFF. Filled out from reference TRBV12-5 and TRBJ1-4, the complete variable domain reads DARVTQTPRHKVTEMGQEVTMRCQPILGHNTVFWYRQTMMQGLELLAYFRNRAPLDDSGMPKDRFSAEMPDATLATLKIQPSEPRDSAVYFCASGLWTALNEKLFFGSGTQLSVL.

This clone was seen only a few times. This chain connects TRBV6-5 to TRBJ1-1, with D maybe TRBD1 (6 bases). V was trimmed by 7 bases and J by 6 bases, leaving 15 bases between them. This CDR3 comprises 13 residues. Germline assignment: CDR1 MNHEY and CDR2 SVGAGI. The CDR3 bases are TGTGCCAGCACCCTACCCGGGACATCTGAAGCTTTCTTT. As protein: CASTLPGTSEAFF.

The sample holds one count of this clone. The V gene is TRBV19, the J gene TRBJ2-5; TRBD2 aligns across 12 bases. The CDR3 extends over 17 amino acids. Germline V gene lookup returns CDR1 LNHDA and CDR2 SQIVND (reference sequence). Trimming at V came to 5 bases and at J to 2 bases, leaving 9 bases not matched to a gene. Here the CDR3 reads CASSRTSGALGQETQYF. The CDR3 DNA reads TGTGCCAGTAGTCGGACTAGCGGGGCCTTGGGGCAAGAGACCCAGTACTTC.

This clone was seen just once. This chain links TRBV7-2 with TRBJ2-5, with TRBD2 matching 11 bases. Germline V gene sequence: CDR1 SGHTA, CDR2 FQGNSA. V dropped 2 bases and J dropped 3; count of bases not matched to a gene: 2. This CDR3 comprises 15 residues. The CDR3 DNA is TGTGCCAGCAGCTTAATGGGACTAGCGGAAGAGACCCAGTACTTC. Translated: CASSLMGLAEETQYF.

V usage is TRBV7-3 and J usage is TRBJ1-1; the D is unclear. Germline lookup yields CDR1 SGHTA and CDR2 FQGTGA. Trimming took 4 bases from V and 4 from J, leaving 16 bases between them. The CDR3 has 15 residues. The CDR3 DNA reads as TGTGCCAGCAGCTCGGATCCGGCGGGGAGCACTGAAGCTTTCTTT. Translation: CASSSDPAGSTEAFF.

J is TRBJ2-5 and V is TRBV10-2; 11 bases fit TRBD2. Germline CDR1 reads WSHSY; CDR2 reads SAAADI. V lost 8 bases, J lost 4 bases, and 3 bases stayed unmatched. The CDR3 is 13 residues long. This chain's CDR3 is CASQGTSGETQYF. As DNA, the CDR3 is TGCGCCAGCCAGGGGACTAGCGGAGAGACCCAGTACTTC.

The gene calls are TRBV7-2 and TRBJ1-5; D unresolved. Per the germline V gene, CDR1 is SGHTA and CDR2 is FQGNSA. Trimming stripped 5 bases from V and 0 bases from J, with 2 bases between. The CDR3 is 12 amino acids. As DNA, the CDR3 is TGTGCCAGCAGCCTTAGCAATCAGCCCCAGCATTTT. Protein product: CASSLSNQPQHF.

The CDR3 reads CASSPRTSGVGVKKTQYF. The CDR3 coding sequence is TGTGCCAGCAGCCCCCGGACTAGCGGGGTGGGTGTGAAGAAGACCCAGTACTTC. V and J are TRBV7-2 and TRBJ2-5; TRBD2 matches 12 bases. Per germline, CDR1 SGHTA and CDR2 FQGNSA. Germline trimming cut 5 bases from V and 6 bases from J; bases unmatched to any gene: 16. The CDR3 contains 18 residues.

The table lists this clone with a count of one. V and J are TRBV21-1 and TRBJ2-7; the table's TRBD2 call for D was not verified on the DNA. TRBV21-1 constitutes a pseudogene. The CDR3 has 13 residues. This CDR3 is CASSAGTPLEQYV. The DNA of the CDR3 is TGTGCCAGCAGCGCCGGGACTCCCCTAGAGCAGTACGTC.

V and J are TRBV19 and TRBJ2-3, with a possible D match to TRBD2 (6 bases). The CDR3 is 14 residues long. Trimming took off 3 bases at V and 4 bases at J, with 11 bases between the two ends. Germline CDR1 LNHDA, CDR2 SQIVND (reference sequence). The CDR3 region has the DNA TGTGCCAGTAGTATCGGCGGGGAGGCAGATACGCAGTATTTT. Translated: CASSIGGEADTQYF.